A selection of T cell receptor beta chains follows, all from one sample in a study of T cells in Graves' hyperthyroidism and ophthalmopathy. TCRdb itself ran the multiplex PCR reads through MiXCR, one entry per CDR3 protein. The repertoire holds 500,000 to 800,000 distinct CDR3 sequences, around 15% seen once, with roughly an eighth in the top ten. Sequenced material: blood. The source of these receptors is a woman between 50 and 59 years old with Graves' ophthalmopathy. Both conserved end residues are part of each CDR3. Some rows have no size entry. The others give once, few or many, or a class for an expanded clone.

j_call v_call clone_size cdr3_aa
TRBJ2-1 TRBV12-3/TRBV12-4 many CASSSAVGTKTYNEQFF
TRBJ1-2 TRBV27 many CASRGTPANYGYTF
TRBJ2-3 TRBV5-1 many CASSGLFGTVTTDTQYF
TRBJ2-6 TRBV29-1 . CSVAGTGANVLTF
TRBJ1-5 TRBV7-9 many CASSNQGFQPQHF
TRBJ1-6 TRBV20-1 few CSALADRGSYNSPLHF
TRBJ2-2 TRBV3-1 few CASRPTGENTGELFF
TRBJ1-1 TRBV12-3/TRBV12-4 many CASGIREAFF
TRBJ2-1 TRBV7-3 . CASSPTLPTSGGSYNEQFF
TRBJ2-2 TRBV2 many CASSEMTSGRAVTGELFF
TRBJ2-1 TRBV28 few CASSLVTGGLVNEQFF
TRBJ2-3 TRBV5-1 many CASSLETSGDTQYF
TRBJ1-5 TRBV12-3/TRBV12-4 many CASSRRNQPQHF
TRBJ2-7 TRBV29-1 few CSVAGPTYEQYF
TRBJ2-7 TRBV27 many CASSSRGQGEQYF
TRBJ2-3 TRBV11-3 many CASSFPTSGASGPTDTQYF
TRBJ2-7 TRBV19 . CATGGHSSYEQYF
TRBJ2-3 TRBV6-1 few CASSTGQDSTDTQYF
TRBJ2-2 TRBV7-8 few CASSFLASRKGDRGTGELFF
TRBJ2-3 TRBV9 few CASSVGAGGPTDTQYF
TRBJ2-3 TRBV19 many CASSHLAGTSTDTQYF
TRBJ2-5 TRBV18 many CASSPPGLARETQYF
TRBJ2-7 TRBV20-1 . CSAYQTSGSSYEQYF
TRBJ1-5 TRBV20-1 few CSARESGQSHQPQHF
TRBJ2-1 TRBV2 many CASSERLDNEQFF
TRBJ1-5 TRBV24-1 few CATSERDRGRVGNQPQHF
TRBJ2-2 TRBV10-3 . CAISPSRANTGELFF
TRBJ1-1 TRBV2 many CASSVEEMAFF
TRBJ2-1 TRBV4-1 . CASSQERTSGHEQFF
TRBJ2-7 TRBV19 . CASSALGGPPRPPQGKSYEQYF
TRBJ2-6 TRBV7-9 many CASSPTGAGANVLTF
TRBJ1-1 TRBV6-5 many CASSYRGVSEAFF
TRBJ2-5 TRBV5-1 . CASRIQGAQETQYF
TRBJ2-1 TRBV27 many CASSFVRLNEQFF
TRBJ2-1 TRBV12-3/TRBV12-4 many CASSSLLVADNEQFF
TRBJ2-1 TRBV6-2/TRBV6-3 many CASRTRGEYNEQFF
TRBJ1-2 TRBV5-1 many CASSPDGGNYGYTF
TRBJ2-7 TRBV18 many CASSPTSPGQGAEEQYF
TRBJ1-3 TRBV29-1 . CSVYNRGIGNTIYF
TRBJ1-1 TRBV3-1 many CASSPGTTEAFF
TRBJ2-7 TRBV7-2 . CASSLVLGQGPYEQYF
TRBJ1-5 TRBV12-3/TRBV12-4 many CASSYTMRNQPQHF
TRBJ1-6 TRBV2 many CASSPGQRVFYNSPLHF
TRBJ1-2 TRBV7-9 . CASSLAPTGPFSYGYTF
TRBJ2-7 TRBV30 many CAWNVPHVVSNIEQYF
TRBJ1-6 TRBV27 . CTSLSQGLGSPLHF
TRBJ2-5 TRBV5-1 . CASSLDPTGGLIETQYF
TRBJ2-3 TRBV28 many CASSWEAESSTDTQYF
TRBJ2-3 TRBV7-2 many CASSLVAGGTDTQYF
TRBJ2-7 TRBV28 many CASSFSTGGYEQYF
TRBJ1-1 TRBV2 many CASSELRKNTEAFF
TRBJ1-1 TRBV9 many CASSVGTANTEAFF
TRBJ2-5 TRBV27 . CASSHQTGMQGTQYF
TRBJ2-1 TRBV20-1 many CSARTSGSPWSSYNEQFF
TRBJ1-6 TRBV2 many CASSNPGSPLHF
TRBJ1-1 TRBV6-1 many CASSLTGSLEKNTEAFF
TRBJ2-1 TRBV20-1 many CSARSSGRNRNEQFF
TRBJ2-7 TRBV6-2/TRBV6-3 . CASSYFTGFVHEQYF
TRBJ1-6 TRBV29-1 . CSAGDPREALHF
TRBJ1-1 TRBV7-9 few CASSYQTNTEAFF